This TCR beta chain was obtained from a study of T-cell memory formation after mild COVID-19. TCRdb re-called the 5' RACE reads through MiXCR, storing one row per CDR3 protein. This table has approximately 300,000 distinct CDR3 sequences, approximately 8.4% appearing once. The sample holds many counts of this clonotype. Its target is unknown. V was cut by 4 bases and J by 1 base, with 7 bases left in between. Germline loops: CDR1 SQVTM, CDR2 ANQGSEA. The CDR3 loop spans 12 amino acids. Points from the study as a whole: Among contracting clones, CD4+ were mainly CM/EM and CD8+ enriched in EMRA.

V is TRBV29-1 and J is TRBJ2-5; possibly TRBD2 for D (5 bases). Sequences were obtained from PBMCs or a T cell subset sorted from them (not recorded which). This clonotype originated in a man younger than 35 who had mild COVID-19 (a few samples of this study predate the infection). Cell type and time point are not known. The CDR3 DNA reads as TGCAGCGTTGGGAGGAGCCAAGAGACCCAGTACTTC. Protein sequence: CSVGRSQETQYF.